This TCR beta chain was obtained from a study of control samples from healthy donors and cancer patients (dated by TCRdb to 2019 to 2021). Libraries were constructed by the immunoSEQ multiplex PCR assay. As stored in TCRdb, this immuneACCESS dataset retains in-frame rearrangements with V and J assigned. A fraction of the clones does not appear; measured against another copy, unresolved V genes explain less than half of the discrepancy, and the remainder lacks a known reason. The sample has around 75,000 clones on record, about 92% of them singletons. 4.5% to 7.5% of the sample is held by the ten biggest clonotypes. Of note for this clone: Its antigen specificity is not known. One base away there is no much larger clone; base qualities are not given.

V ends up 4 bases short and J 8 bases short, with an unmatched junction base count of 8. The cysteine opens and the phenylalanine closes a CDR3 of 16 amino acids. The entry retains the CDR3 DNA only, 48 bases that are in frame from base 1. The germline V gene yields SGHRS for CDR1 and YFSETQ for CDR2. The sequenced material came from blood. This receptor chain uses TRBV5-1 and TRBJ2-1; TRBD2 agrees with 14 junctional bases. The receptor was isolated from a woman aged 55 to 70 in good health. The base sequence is TGCGCCAGCAGCCCACAGACTAGCGGGAGGGGCTATGAGCAGTTCTTC. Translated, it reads CASSPQTSGRGYEQFF.